This TCR beta chain appears in the sequencing data of a study of shared clonotypes between healthy human individuals. Trimming cost V 0 bases and J 2 bases, with 7 bases left between them. CDR3 length: 14 residues. Germline V CDR1 and CDR2: SEHNR, FQNEAQ (reference sequence). Everyone who donated was a Caucasian adult who lived in Nashville, Tennessee. Deep level was the assay's run setting. The data were produced by immunoSEQ multiplex PCR, yet TCRdb's version contains in-frame clones alone and is incomplete. The data show nearly 500,000 clones, 76% seen once. This clone was seen repeatedly, ten times or more.

The receptor was derived from a woman aged 40 to 55 in good health. Some clones in this sample may be carry-over from other donors' samples. V usage is TRBV7-9 and J usage is TRBJ1-2; D perhaps matches TRBD1 (5 bases). The sample comprised PBMCs. The CDR3 coding sequence is TGTGCCAGCAGCTTAGCACAGGCCAACTATGGCTACACCTTC. Amino acids: CASSLAQANYGYTF.